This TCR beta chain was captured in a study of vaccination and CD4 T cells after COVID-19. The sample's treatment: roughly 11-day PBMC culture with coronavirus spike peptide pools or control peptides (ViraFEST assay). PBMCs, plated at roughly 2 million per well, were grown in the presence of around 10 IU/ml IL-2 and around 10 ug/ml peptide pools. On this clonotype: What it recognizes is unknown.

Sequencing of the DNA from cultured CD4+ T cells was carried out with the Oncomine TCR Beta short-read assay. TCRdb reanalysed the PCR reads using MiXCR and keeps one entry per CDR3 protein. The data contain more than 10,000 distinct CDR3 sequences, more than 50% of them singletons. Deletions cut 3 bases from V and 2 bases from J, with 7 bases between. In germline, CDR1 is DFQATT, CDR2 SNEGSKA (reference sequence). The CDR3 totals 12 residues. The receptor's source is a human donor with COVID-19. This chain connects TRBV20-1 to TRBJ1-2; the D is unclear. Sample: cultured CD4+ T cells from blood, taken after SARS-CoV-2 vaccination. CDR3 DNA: TGCAGTGCTAGCGGCGAAAACTATGGCTACACCTTC. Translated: CSASGENYGYTF.